Listed below are T cell receptor beta chains from one sample, sequenced in a study of blood T cell repertoires in COVID-19. Clones were sequenced by immunoSEQ multiplex PCR, and TCRdb holds only the in-frame ones, with some missing. This sample carries 110,000 to 150,000 clones, around 90% of them seen once, and the ten largest clones take over 5%. The material sequenced was peripheral blood. The receptors were sampled from a human donor in a cohort sampled during active COVID-19. Both conserved end residues are part of each CDR3. A D gene is named only where the DNA matches it firmly.

V,D,J,CDR3
TRBV5-5,TRBD2,TRBJ2-7,CASSLVAGDGEQYF
TRBV7-2,TRBD1,TRBJ1-1,CASSPGTGGLMNTEAFF
TRBV7-3,-,TRBJ1-5,CASSLKAPDSRPQHF
TRBV29-1,-,TRBJ2-3,CSARDTSTDTQYF
TRBV5-5,-,TRBJ1-5,CASSLLGDSNQPQHF
TRBV29-1,-,TRBJ2-3,CSVGQGRDTQYF
TRBV28,-,TRBJ2-7,CASGQSTATSSYEQYF
TRBV5-1,TRBD1,TRBJ2-5,CASSLEARGETQYF
TRBV28,-,TRBJ1-5,CASRTGTRINQPQHF
TRBV12-2,-,TRBJ2-5,CASRPKPGLAGVETQYF
TRBV4-1,TRBD1,TRBJ1-6,CASSLLTRGTAEGSYNSPLHF
TRBV5-1,-,TRBJ2-3,CASSDGSQADTQYF
TRBV21-1,-,TRBJ1-1,CASSKTGRGPEAFF
TRBV6-5,-,TRBJ2-7,CASVWTGNNYEQYF
TRBV24-1,-,TRBJ2-5,CATSDSAVRTQYF
TRBV2,TRBD1,TRBJ2-7,CASSVVGVRGQYEQYF
TRBV6-6,-,TRBJ1-3,CASRLQASSGNTIYF
TRBV5-1,-,TRBJ2-5,CASSLAGKETQYF
TRBV2,-,TRBJ2-6,CASIKGDSGANVLTF
TRBV7-3,TRBD1,TRBJ2-1,CASSSGTGAYNEQFF
TRBV24-1,TRBD1,TRBJ1-2,CATSDAGGLGTGYTF
TRBV3-1/TRBV3-2,-,TRBJ2-7,CASSQVQNEQYF
TRBV30,TRBD1,TRBJ1-1,CAWSVGGYPRVYKF
TRBV28,-,TRBJ2-7,CASSFGRDWGREQYF
TRBV7-2,TRBD2,TRBJ2-1,CASSLASPGGYNEQFF
TRBV12-3/TRBV12-4,TRBD2,TRBJ2-7,CASSAGGPGEQYF
TRBV5-4,-,TRBJ1-1,CASSFSSGSNTEAFF
TRBV21-1,-,TRBJ1-1,CASSACGRGSTEAFF
TRBV11-3,TRBD2,TRBJ2-1,CASSLGTRGGNEQFF
TRBV7-9,-,TRBJ2-3,CASSPPGGRWYF
TRBV27,-,TRBJ2-1,CASRPNSHNEQFF
TRBV18,-,TRBJ1-1,CASSYLEGSGTEAFF
TRBV5-1,TRBD2,TRBJ2-1,CASSLESGRGSYNEQFF
TRBV18,-,TRBJ2-2,CASSPALRANTGELFF
TRBV24-1,-,TRBJ1-5,CATSDSGEPQHF
TRBV28,TRBD2,TRBJ2-3,CASSPGGAIDTQYF
TRBV5-4,TRBD1,TRBJ2-7,CASSWTGSSSYEQYF
TRBV28,TRBD2,TRBJ2-7,CASREGTSGRSYEQYF
TRBV19,TRBD2,TRBJ2-5,CASSVLAGGQETQYF
TRBV12-5,-,TRBJ1-1,CASALTGKWTEAFF